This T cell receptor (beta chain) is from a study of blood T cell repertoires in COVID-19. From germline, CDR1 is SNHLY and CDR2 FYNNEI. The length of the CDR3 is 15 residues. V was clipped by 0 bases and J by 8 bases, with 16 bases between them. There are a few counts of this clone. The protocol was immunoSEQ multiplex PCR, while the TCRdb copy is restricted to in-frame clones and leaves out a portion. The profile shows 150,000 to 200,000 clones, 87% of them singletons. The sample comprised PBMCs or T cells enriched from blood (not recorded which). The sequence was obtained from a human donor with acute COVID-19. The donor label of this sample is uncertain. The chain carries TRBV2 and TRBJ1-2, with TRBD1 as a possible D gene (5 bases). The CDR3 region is CASSEAWGGTVGYTF. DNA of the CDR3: TGTGCCAGCAGTGAAGCATGGGGCGGGACCGTCGGCTACACCTTC. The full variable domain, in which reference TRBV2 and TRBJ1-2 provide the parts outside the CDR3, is EPEVTQTPSHQVTQMGQEVILRCVPISNHLYFYWYRQILGQKVEFLVSFYNNEISEKSEIFDDQFSVERPDGSNFTLKIRSTKLEDSAMYFCASSEAWGGTVGYTFGSGTRLTVV.